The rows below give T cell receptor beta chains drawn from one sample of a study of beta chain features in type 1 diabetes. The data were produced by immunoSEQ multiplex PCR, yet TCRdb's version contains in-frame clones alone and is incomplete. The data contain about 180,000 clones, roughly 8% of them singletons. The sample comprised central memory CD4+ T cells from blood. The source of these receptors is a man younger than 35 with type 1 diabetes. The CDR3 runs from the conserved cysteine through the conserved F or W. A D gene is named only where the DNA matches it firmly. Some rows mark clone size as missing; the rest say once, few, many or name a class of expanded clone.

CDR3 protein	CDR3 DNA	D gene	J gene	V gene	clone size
CASSLEQGIQYF	TGTGCCAGCAGCTTAGAACAGGGCATTCAGTACTTC	.	TRBJ2-4	TRBV7-2	.
CASSLGQGHPQPQHF	TGTGCCAGCAGCTTAGGGCAGGGCCATCCACAGCCCCAGCATTTT	.	TRBJ1-5	TRBV7-9	few
CASSLGQGAGELFF	TGCGCCAGCAGCTTGGGACAGGGGGCCGGGGAGCTGTTTTTT	TRBD1	TRBJ2-2	TRBV5-1	few
CASSYGTGLEAFF	TGTGCCAGCAGTTACGGGACAGGGTTGGAAGCTTTCTTT	TRBD1	TRBJ1-1	TRBV6-6	.
CASSLRTGVGSEAFF	TGTGCCAGCTCACTACGGACAGGGGTAGGGTCTGAAGCTTTCTTT	TRBD1	TRBJ1-1	TRBV18	.
CASSLERGAGGETQYF	TGTGCCAGCAGCTTAGAGCGGGGGGCCGGGGGAGAGACCCAGTACTTC	TRBD2	TRBJ2-5	TRBV11-2	few
CASSARDRAVNYGYTF	TGTGCCAGCAGCGCCCGGGACAGGGCCGTTAACTATGGCTACACCTTC	TRBD1	TRBJ1-2	TRBV7-2	few
CASSQDPQGYTQYF	TGCGCCAGCAGCCAAGATCCGCAGGGTTATACGCAGTATTTT	.	TRBJ2-3	TRBV4-1	.
CASSLGGAAGRGTDTQYF	TGTGCCAGCAGCTTGGGGGGGGCCGCGGGGAGGGGCACAGATACGCAGTATTTT	.	TRBJ2-3	TRBV5-4	.
CASSLGRQINQPQHF	TGTGCCAGCAGCTTAGGAAGACAGATTAATCAGCCCCAGCATTTT	.	TRBJ1-5	TRBV7-8	.
CASSRGLKATMVKGYTF	TGTGCCAGCAGCAGGGGACTAAAGGCCACTATGGTGAAAGGCTACACCTTC	.	TRBJ1-2	TRBV21-1	few
CASSLGTGELFF	TGTGCCAGCAGTCTAGGCACCGGGGAGCTGTTTTTT	.	TRBJ2-2	TRBV4-2	few
CASRDRSSYNEQFF	TGTGCCAGCAGGGACAGGAGCTCCTACAATGAGCAGTTCTTC	TRBD1	TRBJ2-1	TRBV25-1	.
CASTQRWRNYGYTF	TGTGCCAGCACCCAAAGGTGGCGGAACTATGGCTACACCTTC	.	TRBJ1-2	TRBV6-5	few
CASRRTGSSNQPQHF	TGCGCCAGCAGACGGACAGGGAGTAGCAATCAGCCCCAGCATTTT	TRBD1	TRBJ1-5	TRBV5-1	few
CASSPVRGNQPQHF	TGTGCCAGCAGCCCGGTCAGGGGGAATCAGCCCCAGCATTTT	TRBD1	TRBJ1-5	TRBV5-5	few
CASSRSVGGDSGANVLTF	TGTGCCAGCAGCCGATCCGTGGGGGGGGACTCTGGGGCCAACGTCCTGACTTTC	TRBD2	TRBJ2-6	TRBV4-2	few
CASRQDLGGQYF	TGTGCCAGCAGACAGGACCTGGGGGGGCAGTACTTC	TRBD2	TRBJ2-4	TRBV2	.
CASSWNLQGLKYF	TGTGCCAGCAGTTGGAATTTACAGGGTTTGAAGTACTTC	.	TRBJ2-7	TRBV5-4	many
CASSLRGNTIYF	TGTGCCAGCAGCTTGCGTGGAAACACCATATATTTT	.	TRBJ1-3	TRBV5-4	once
CASTSSSEQYF	TGTGCCAGCACCAGTTCCAGCGAGCAGTACTTC	.	TRBJ2-7	TRBV5-4	few
CASSLVSNGGNEQFF	TGTGCCAGCAGCTTAGTTTCCAATGGAGGAAATGAGCAGTTCTTC	.	TRBJ2-1	TRBV7-2	.
CASSPPHSSYEQYF	TGTGCCAGCTCACCACCGCATAGCTCCTACGAGCAGTACTTC	.	TRBJ2-7	TRBV18	.
CASSRTGRNYGYTF	TGTGCCAGCAGTCGGACAGGGAGGAACTATGGCTACACCTTC	TRBD1	TRBJ1-2	TRBV28	few
CASSRGGVGPGELFF	TGTGCCAGCAGCCGGGGGGGAGTTGGGCCCGGGGAGCTGTTTTTT	TRBD2	TRBJ2-2	TRBV6-6	few
CASSLLGRGLDNEQFF	TGTGCCAGCAGCTTATTGGGCAGGGGGCTTGACAATGAGCAGTTCTTC	TRBD1	TRBJ2-1	TRBV7-9	few
CASSLRPGLAGRGPTDTQYF	TGTGCCAGCAGTTTACGGCCGGGACTAGCGGGGAGGGGTCCCACAGATACGCAGTATTTT	TRBD2	TRBJ2-3	TRBV28	.
CAWSIGGRQPQHF	TGTGCCTGGAGTATAGGGGGCAGGCAGCCCCAGCATTTT	TRBD1	TRBJ1-5	TRBV30	.
CSDAGLAGGGGETQYF	TGCAGCGATGCCGGACTAGCGGGAGGCGGGGGGGAGACCCAGTACTTC	TRBD2	TRBJ2-5	TRBV29-1	.
CASSFSGGTHRTDTQYF	TGTGCCAGCAGCTTTAGCGGGGGGACTCATCGCACAGATACGCAGTATTTT	TRBD2	TRBJ2-3	TRBV7-9	few
CASSSGTAPGGYTF	TGTGCCAGTAGTAGCGGGACGGCGCCTGGTGGCTACACCTTC	.	TRBJ1-2	TRBV19	.
CASSFPGDREYRYEQYF	TGTGCCAGCAGTTTCCCCGGCGACAGGGAGTATAGGTACGAGCAGTACTTC	TRBD1	TRBJ2-7	TRBV27	few
CASTEGGIRAYEQYF	TGTGCCAGCACAGAAGGAGGGATCAGAGCCTACGAGCAGTACTTC	.	TRBJ2-7	TRBV6-6	few
CATGDSRSEEQYF	TGTGCCACTGGGGACAGCCGCTCCGAAGAGCAGTACTTC	TRBD1	TRBJ2-7	TRBV28	many
CASSWGEYEQYF	TGTGCCAGCAGTTGGGGGGAGTACGAGCAGTACTTC	.	TRBJ2-7	TRBV28	many
CASSPGQSYEQYF	TGTGCCAGCTCACCTGGACAATCCTACGAGCAGTACTTC	.	TRBJ2-7	TRBV18	.
CASRPSGGLGEQFF	TGTGCCAGCAGACCTAGCGGGGGGTTGGGGGAGCAGTTCTTC	TRBD2	TRBJ2-1	TRBV2	.
CSAREGVSYEQYF	TGCAGTGCACGTGAGGGGGTCTCCTACGAGCAGTACTTC	.	TRBJ2-7	TRBV29-1	few
CASSLSLLAGDGELFF	TGTGCCAGCAGCTTGAGTTTGCTAGCGGGAGATGGGGAGCTGTTTTTT	TRBD2	TRBJ2-2	TRBV5-4	.
CASSPGTVGYSPLHF	TGTGCCAGCAGCCCGGGGACAGTGGGCTATTCACCCCTCCACTTT	TRBD1	TRBJ1-6	TRBV9	.
CASSLNFRGTEAFF	TGTGCCAGCAGCTTAAACTTCCGGGGAACTGAAGCTTTCTTT	.	TRBJ1-1	TRBV11-2	few
CASSPFRGYEQYF	TGTGCCAGCAGTCCCTTTCGGGGCTACGAGCAGTACTTC	.	TRBJ2-7	TRBV6-6	.
CASSLGTSETDTQYF	TGCGCCAGCAGCTTGGGGACTAGCGAAACAGATACGCAGTATTTT	TRBD2	TRBJ2-3	TRBV5-1	few
CASSLERGAGGETQYF	TGTGCCAGCAGCTTAGAGCGGGGGGCCGGGGGAGAGACCCAGTACTTC	TRBD2	TRBJ2-5	TRBV7-9	few
CASSRPGGGYGYTF	TGTGCCAGCAGTCGACCGGGGGGGGGCTATGGCTACACCTTC	.	TRBJ1-2	TRBV6-5	.
CASSFLQGASTDTQYF	TGTGCCAGCAGCTTTCTACAGGGGGCTAGCACAGATACGCAGTATTTT	TRBD1	TRBJ2-3	TRBV9	few
CASSRSSLGGHNEQFF	TGTGCCAGCAGCCGATCCTCCCTGGGGGGTCACAATGAGCAGTTCTTC	.	TRBJ2-1	TRBV7-2	few
CATSRAGKETQYF	TGTGCCACCAGCAGGGCAGGGAAGGAGACCCAGTACTTC	.	TRBJ2-5	TRBV15	.
CASRTGVANTEAFF	TGTGCCAGTCGGACAGGGGTCGCAAACACTGAAGCTTTCTTT	TRBD1	TRBJ1-1	TRBV7-2	many
CASGQGPPYEQYF	TGTGCCAGCGGACAGGGTCCCCCCTACGAGCAGTACTTC	TRBD1	TRBJ2-7	TRBV7-9	few
CSAYRGTEAFF	TGCAGTGCGTACAGGGGCACTGAAGCTTTCTTT	TRBD1	TRBJ1-1	TRBV20-1	few
CASSRAAGGLGNTIYF	TGCGCCAGCAGCCGGGCGGCAGGGGGATTAGGAAACACCATATATTTT	TRBD1	TRBJ1-3	TRBV4-3	.
CASSEVLSSGTDTQYF	TGTGCCAGCAGTGAAGTCTTGTCTAGCGGCACAGATACGCAGTATTTT	.	TRBJ2-3	TRBV6-1	.
CASSPSEGTNIQYF	TGTGCCAGCTCACCTTCGGAGGGGACTAACATTCAGTACTTC	.	TRBJ2-4	TRBV18	.
CASSYRHRDTHTDTQYF	TGTGCCAGCAGCTACAGGCACAGGGACACACACACAGATACGCAGTATTTT	.	TRBJ2-3	TRBV5-4	.
CASSLGTDPNYGYTF	TGTGCCAGCAGCTTGGGTACAGACCCTAACTATGGCTACACCTTC	.	TRBJ1-2	TRBV7-2	.
CATSRPGTLNYEQYF	TGTGCCACCAGCAGGCCTGGGACTTTAAACTACGAGCAGTACTTC	.	TRBJ2-7	TRBV15	.
CASRATGGSGNTIYF	TGTGCCAGCAGAGCTACAGGGGGATCTGGAAACACCATATATTTT	TRBD1	TRBJ1-3	TRBV27	few
CASSPSGANVLTF	TGCGCCAGCAGTCCTTCTGGGGCCAACGTCCTGACTTTC	.	TRBJ2-6	TRBV10-1	.